This T cell receptor beta chain was obtained from a study of blood T cell repertoires in COVID-19. Turning to the study itself: Whether acute or convalescent, the COVID-19 samples came from the United States, Italy and Spain. T cells, B-cell-depleted T cells, or PBMCs supplied cDNA or gDNA.

As originally analysed: Counts of nucleated cells, estimated from reference gene primer amplification, were obtained. The method was immunoSEQ multiplex PCR; TCRdb's version includes in-frame clones alone and lacks a portion of them. V and J calls and clone size are those listed in that table; D and trimming were worked out from the DNA. The sample yields about 58,000 clones, around 92% seen once. The CDR3 consists of 13 residues. The germline V gene encodes CDR1 MNHEY and CDR2 SVGAGI. V gave up 6 bases and J gave up 3 bases, with 10 bases separating them. The sample comprised peripheral blood. This TCR came from a man aged 45-60 years with active COVID-19. This rearrangement joins TRBV6-5 to TRBJ2-3, with TRBD2 as a possible D gene (5 bases). The CDR3 nucleotides read TGTGCCAGCAGGGCCCCGGGGACAGATACGCAGTATTTT. This gives the protein CASRAPGTDTQYF.